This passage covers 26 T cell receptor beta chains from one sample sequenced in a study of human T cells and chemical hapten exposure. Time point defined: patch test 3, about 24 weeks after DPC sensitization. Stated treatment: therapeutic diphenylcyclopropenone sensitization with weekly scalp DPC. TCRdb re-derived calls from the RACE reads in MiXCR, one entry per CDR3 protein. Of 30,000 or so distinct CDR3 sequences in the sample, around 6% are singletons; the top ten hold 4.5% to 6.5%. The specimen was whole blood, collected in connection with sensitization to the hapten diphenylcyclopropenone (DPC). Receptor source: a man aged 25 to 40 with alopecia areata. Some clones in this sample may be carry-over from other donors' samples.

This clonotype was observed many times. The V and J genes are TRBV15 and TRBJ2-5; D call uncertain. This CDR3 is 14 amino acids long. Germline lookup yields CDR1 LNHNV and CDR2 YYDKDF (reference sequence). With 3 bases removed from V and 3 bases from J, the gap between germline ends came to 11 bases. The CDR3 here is CATSSQQLKETQYF. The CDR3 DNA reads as TGTGCCACCAGCAGTCAACAGCTTAAAGAGACCCAGTACTTC.

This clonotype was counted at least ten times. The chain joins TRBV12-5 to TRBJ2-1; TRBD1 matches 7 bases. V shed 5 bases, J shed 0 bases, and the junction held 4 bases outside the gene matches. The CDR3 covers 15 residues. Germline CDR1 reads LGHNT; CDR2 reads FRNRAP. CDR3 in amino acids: CASGLGTVSYNEQFF. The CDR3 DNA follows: TGTGCTAGTGGTCTCGGGACAGTCTCCTACAATGAGCAGTTCTTC. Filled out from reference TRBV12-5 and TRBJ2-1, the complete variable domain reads DARVTQTPRHKVTEMGQEVTMRCQPILGHNTVFWYRQTMMQGLELLAYFRNRAPLDDSGMPKDRFSAEMPDATLATLKIQPSEPRDSAVYFCASGLGTVSYNEQFFGPGTRLTVL.

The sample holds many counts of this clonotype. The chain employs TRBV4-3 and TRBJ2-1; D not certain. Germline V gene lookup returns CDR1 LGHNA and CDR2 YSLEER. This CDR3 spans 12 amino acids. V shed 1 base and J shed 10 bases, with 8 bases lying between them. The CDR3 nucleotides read TGCGCCAGCAGCCAAGGAAGGTCAGAGCAGTTCTTC. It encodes CASSQGRSEQFF.

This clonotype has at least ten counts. The CDR3 DNA reads TGCGCCAGCAGCTTGGACGGACAGGGGGCTTCCTACGAGCAGTACTTC. This encodes CASSLDGQGASYEQYF. The chain joins TRBV5-1 to TRBJ2-7, with TRBD1 identical over 11 bases. Losses at the gene ends were 0 bases for V and 1 base for J; bases not matched to a gene: 3. Germline V gives CDR1 SGHRS, CDR2 YFSETQ. The CDR3 is made up of 16 amino acids.

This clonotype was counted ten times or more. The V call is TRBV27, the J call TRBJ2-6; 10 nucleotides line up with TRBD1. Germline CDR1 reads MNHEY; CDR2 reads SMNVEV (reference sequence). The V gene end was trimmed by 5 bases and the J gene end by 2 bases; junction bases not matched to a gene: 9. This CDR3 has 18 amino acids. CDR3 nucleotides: TGTGCCAGCAGTCCGAGACAGGGGGCTTCAGCTGGGGCCAACGTCCTGACTTTC. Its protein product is CASSPRQGASAGANVLTF.

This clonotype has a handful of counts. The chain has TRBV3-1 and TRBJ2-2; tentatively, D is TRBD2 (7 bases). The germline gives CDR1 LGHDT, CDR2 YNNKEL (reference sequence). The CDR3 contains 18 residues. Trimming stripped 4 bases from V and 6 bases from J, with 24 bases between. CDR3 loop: CASSPLGNREGKAGELFF. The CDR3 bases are TGTGCCAGCAGCCCCTTGGGAAACAGGGAGGGAAAGGCCGGGGAGCTGTTTTTT.

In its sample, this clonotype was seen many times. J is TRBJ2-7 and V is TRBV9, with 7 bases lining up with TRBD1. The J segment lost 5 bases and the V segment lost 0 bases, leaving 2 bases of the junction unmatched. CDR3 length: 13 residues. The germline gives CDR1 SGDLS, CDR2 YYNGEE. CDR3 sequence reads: CASSVGQGNEQYF. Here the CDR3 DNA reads TGTGCCAGCAGCGTAGGACAGGGAAACGAGCAGTACTTC.

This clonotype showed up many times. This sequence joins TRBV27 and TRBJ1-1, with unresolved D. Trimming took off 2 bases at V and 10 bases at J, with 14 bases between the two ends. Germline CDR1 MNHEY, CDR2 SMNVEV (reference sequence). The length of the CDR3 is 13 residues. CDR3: CASSLAVASRAFF. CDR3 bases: TGTGCCAGCAGTTTAGCGGTTGCCAGTAGAGCTTTCTTT.

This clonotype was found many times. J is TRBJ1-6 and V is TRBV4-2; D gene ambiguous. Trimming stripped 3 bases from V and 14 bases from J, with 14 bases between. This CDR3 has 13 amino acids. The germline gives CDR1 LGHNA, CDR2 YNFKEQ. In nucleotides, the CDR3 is TGTGCCAGCAGCCAGGACGGGTTCGGTTCCCTCCACTTT. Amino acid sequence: CASSQDGFGSLHF.

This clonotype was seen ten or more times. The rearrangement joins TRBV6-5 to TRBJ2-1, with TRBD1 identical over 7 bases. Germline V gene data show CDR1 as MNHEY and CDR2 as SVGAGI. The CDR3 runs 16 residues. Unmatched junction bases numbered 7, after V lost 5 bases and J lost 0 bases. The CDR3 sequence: CASSRLGDSSYNEQFF. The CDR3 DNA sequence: TGTGCCAGCAGTCGCCTAGGGGACAGCTCCTACAATGAGCAGTTCTTC.

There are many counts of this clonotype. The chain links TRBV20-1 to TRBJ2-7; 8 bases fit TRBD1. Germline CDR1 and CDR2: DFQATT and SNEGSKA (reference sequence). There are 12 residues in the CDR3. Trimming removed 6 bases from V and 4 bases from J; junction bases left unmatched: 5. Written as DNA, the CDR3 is TGCAGTGCCCTGACAGGGGCGTACGAGCAGTACTTC. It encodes CSALTGAYEQYF.

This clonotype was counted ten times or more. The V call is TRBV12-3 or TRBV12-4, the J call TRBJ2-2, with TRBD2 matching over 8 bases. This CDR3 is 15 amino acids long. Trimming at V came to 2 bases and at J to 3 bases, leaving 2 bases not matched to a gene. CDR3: CASSLTGGYTGELFF. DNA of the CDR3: TGTGCCAGCAGTTTAACGGGAGGGTACACCGGGGAGCTGTTTTTT.

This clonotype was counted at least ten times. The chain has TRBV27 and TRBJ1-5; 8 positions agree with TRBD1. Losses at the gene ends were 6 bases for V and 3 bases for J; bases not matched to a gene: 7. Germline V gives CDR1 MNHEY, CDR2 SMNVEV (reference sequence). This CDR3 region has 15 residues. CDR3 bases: TGTGCCAGCAGCCCAGGGACAGGTCTCAATCAGCCCCAGCATTTT. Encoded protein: CASSPGTGLNQPQHF.

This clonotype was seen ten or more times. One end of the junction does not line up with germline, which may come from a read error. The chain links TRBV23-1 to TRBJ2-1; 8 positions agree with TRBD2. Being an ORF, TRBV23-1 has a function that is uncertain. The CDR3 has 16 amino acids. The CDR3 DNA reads TGCGCCAGCAGTCAAAAATACGGTGCTCCGTTAGGACTAGCCGCCTTC. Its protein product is CASSQKYGAPLGLAAF.

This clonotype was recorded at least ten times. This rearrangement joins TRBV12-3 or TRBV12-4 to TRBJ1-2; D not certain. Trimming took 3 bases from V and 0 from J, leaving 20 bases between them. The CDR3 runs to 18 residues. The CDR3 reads CASSFSYQSADTNYGYTF. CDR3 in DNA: TGTGCCAGCAGTTTTAGTTATCAGTCGGCAGACACTAACTATGGCTACACCTTC.

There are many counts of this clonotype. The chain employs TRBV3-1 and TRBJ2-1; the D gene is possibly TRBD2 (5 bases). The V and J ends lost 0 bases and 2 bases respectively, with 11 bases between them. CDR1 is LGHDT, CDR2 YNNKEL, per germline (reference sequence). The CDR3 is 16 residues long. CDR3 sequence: CASSQETTGTYNEQFF. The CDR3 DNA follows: TGTGCCAGCAGCCAAGAAACCACCGGGACCTACAATGAGCAGTTCTTC.

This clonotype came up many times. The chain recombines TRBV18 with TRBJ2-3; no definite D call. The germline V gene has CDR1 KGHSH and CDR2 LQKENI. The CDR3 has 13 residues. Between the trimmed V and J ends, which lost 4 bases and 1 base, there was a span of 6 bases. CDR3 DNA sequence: TGTGCCAGCTCACAGCCGGGCACAGATACGCAGTATTTT. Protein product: CASSQPGTDTQYF.

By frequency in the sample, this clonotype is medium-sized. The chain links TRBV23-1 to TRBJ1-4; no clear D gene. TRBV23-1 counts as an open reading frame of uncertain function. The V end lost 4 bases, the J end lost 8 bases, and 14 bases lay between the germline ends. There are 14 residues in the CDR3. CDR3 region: CASSLGPRREKLFF. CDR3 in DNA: TGCGCCAGCAGTCTCGGACCCAGGAGAGAAAAACTGTTTTTT.

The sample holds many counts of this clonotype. CDR3 DNA sequence: TGTGCCAGCAGCTCCGACCGGGGGGCCGGGGAGACCCAGTACTTC. Its translation: CASSSDRGAGETQYF. The gene calls are TRBV7-6 and TRBJ2-5; perhaps TRBD2 as D (7 bases). CDR1 and CDR2 from the germline V gene are SGHVS and FNYEAQ. This CDR3 spans 15 amino acids. V gave up 4 bases and J gave up 5 bases, with 17 bases separating them.

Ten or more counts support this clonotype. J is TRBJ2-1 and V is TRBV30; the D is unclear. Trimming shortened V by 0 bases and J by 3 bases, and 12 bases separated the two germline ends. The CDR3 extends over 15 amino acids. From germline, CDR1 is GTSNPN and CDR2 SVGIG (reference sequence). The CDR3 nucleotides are TGTGCCTGGAGTGTACTCCCCGATAACTACAATGAGCAGTTCTTC. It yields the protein CAWSVLPDNYNEQFF.

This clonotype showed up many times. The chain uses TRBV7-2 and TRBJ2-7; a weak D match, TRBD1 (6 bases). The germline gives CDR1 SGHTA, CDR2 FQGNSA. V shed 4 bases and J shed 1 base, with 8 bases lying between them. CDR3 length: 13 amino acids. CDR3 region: CASSSQGSYEQYF. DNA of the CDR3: TGTGCCAGCAGCTCACAGGGTTCCTACGAGCAGTACTTC.

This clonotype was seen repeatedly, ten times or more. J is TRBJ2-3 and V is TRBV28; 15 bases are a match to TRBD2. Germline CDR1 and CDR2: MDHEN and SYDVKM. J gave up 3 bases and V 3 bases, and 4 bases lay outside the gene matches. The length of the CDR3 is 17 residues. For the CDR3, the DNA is TGTGCCAGCAGTTTGATTGGACTAGCGGGAGGGACAGATACGCAGTATTTT. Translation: CASSLIGLAGGTDTQYF.

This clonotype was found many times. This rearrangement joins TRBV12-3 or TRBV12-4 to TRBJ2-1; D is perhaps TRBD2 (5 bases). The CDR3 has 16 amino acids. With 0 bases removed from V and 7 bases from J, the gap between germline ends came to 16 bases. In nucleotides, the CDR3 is TGTGCCAGCAGTTTAGCGCTGGGGAGAGGGTCGAATGAGCAGTTCTTC. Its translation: CASSLALGRGSNEQFF.

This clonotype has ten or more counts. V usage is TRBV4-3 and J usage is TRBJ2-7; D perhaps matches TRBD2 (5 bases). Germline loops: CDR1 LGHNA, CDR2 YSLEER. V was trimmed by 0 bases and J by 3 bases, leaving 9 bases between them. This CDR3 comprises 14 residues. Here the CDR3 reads CASSQEGADYEQYF. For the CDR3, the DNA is TGCGCCAGCAGCCAAGAGGGAGCAGACTACGAGCAGTACTTC.

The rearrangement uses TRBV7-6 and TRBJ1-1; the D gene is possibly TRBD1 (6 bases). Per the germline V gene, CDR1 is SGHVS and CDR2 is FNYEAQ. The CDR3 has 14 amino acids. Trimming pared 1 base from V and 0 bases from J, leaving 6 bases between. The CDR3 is CASSLGGLNTEAFF. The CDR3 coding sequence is TGTGCCAGCAGCTTAGGGGGGCTGAACACTGAAGCTTTCTTT.

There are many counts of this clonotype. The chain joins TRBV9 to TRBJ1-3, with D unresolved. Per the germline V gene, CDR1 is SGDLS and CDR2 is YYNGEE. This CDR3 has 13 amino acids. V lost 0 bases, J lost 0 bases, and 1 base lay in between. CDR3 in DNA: TGTGCCAGCAGCGTAGACTCTGGAAACACCATATATTTT. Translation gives CASSVDSGNTIYF.